The 20 T cell receptor beta chains reported below all come from one sample, sequenced in a study of T cell responses to AZD1222 COVID-19 vaccine. Profiling relied on immunoSEQ multiplex PCR, and the TCRdb table lists in-frame clones only, not all of them. The table includes more than 70,000 clones, 87% detected once. Specimen: peripheral blood, collected on day 0 of AZD1222 vaccination. The receptors were sampled from an adult in good health.

The chain employs TRBV7-3 and TRBJ2-1, with D perhaps TRBD1 (6 bases). CDR1 SGHTA and CDR2 FQGTGA come from the germline V gene. The CDR3 extends over 13 amino acids. The germline V and J ends were trimmed by 2 bases and 6 bases, with 8 bases remaining between them. CDR3 region: CASSLWGPNEQFF. CDR3 bases: TGTGCCAGCAGCTTATGGGGGCCCAATGAGCAGTTCTTC.

The CDR3 sequence is CASSQGNLGEQFF. CDR3 nucleotides: TGCGCCAGCAGCCAAGGAAATCTTGGTGAGCAGTTCTTC. The rearrangement links TRBV4-1 to TRBJ2-1; D is uncertain. The CDR3 totals 13 residues. CDR1 is MGHRA, CDR2 YSYEKL, per germline. V was shortened by 1 base and J by 9 bases, with 10 bases between the two germline ends.

The chain combines TRBV11-2 with TRBJ1-3; weak D call: TRBD1 (5 bases). V lost 7 bases, J lost 4 bases, and 17 bases lay in between. The CDR3 has 15 residues. The germline gives CDR1 SGHAT, CDR2 FQNNGV. CDR3 nucleotide sequence: TGTGCCAGCATCCCACTCCGGGGCAGAGGAAACACCATATATTTT. This encodes CASIPLRGRGNTIYF.

For the CDR3, the DNA is TGTGCCAGCAGCCAAGATTCTGCCCTAAACAATGAGCAGTTCTTC. Translated, it gives CASSQDSALNNEQFF. V gene TRBV4-2 combines with J gene TRBJ2-1; D not resolved. This CDR3 contains 15 residues. V lost 0 bases and J lost 5, with 11 bases in between. Per the germline V gene, CDR1 is LGHNA and CDR2 is YNFKEQ.

This chain uses TRBV3-1 (or the pseudogene TRBV3-2) with TRBJ1-1, with D tentatively TRBD1 (5 bases). The CDR3 consists of 13 residues. The germline gives CDR1 LGHDT, CDR2 YNNKEL (reference sequence). V lost 4 bases to trimming and J lost 7 bases, with 13 bases between them. CDR3 amino acids: CASSLTGFGEAFF. Here the CDR3 DNA reads TGTGCCAGCAGCCTCACAGGATTCGGTGAAGCTTTCTTT.

The genes are TRBV7-2 and TRBJ1-6; D is possibly TRBD1 (6 bases). Deletions cut 5 bases from V and 7 bases from J, with 15 bases between. The germline V gene encodes CDR1 SGHTA and CDR2 FQGNSA. This CDR3 comprises 15 residues. The DNA for the CDR3 is TGTGCCAGCAGCCCCGGGACGGGGGGCAATTCACCCCTCCACTTT. Encoded protein: CASSPGTGGNSPLHF.

The chain has TRBV7-3 and TRBJ1-1; D possibly corresponds to TRBD1 (5 bases). The germline gives CDR1 SGHTA, CDR2 FQGTGA. The CDR3 consists of 13 residues. Deletions cut 5 bases from V and 0 bases from J, with 7 bases between. As DNA, the CDR3 is TGTGCCAGCAGCCGGGGGTTGAACACTGAAGCTTTCTTT. Residues: CASSRGLNTEAFF.

The V gene is TRBV9, the J gene TRBJ2-1; D is ambiguous. Germline V CDR1 and CDR2: SGDLS, YYNGEE. The CDR3 consists of 15 residues. Trimming pared 3 bases from V and 0 bases from J, leaving 10 bases between. The CDR3, as DNA: TGTGCCAGCAGCGCCTCGGCTAACTCCTACAATGAGCAGTTCTTC. It yields the protein CASSASANSYNEQFF. The full variable domain, rest sourced from reference TRBV9 and TRBJ2-1, is DSGVTQTPKHLITATGQRVTLRCSPRSGDLSVYWYQQSLDQGLQFLIQYYNGEERAKGNILERFSAQQFPDLHSELNLSSLELGDSALYFCASSASANSYNEQFFGPGTRLTVL.

The chain is built from TRBV30 and TRBJ2-1, with no clear D. Trimming cost V 5 bases and J 0 bases, with 11 bases left between them. The CDR3 is 14 residues long. Germline loops: CDR1 GTSNPN, CDR2 SVGIG (reference sequence). The DNA for the CDR3 is TGTGCCTGGGCTGACTCCAGCTCCTACAATGAGCAGTTCTTC. It is translated as CAWADSSSYNEQFF. The complete variable domain, with remaining parts taken from reference TRBV30 and TRBJ2-1, reads SQTIHQWPATLVQPVGSPLSLECTVEGTSNPNLYWYRQAAGRGLQLLFYSVGIGQISSEVPQNLSASRPQDRQFILSSKKLLLSDSGFYLCAWADSSSYNEQFFGPGTRLTVL.

This chain uses TRBV7-9 with TRBJ2-3; D remains unclear. The CDR3 is made up of 17 amino acids. In germline, CDR1 is SEHNR, CDR2 FQNEAQ (reference sequence). V lost 6 bases and J 1 base, leaving 20 bases between the germline ends. The CDR3, as DNA: TGTGCCAGCAGTCTAGAGCGCGCCTTTAGGCGCACAGATACGCAGTATTTT. This translates into CASSLERAFRRTDTQYF.

The CDR3, as DNA: TGCAGCGTTGTGCGGCCAGCGGGACTTGGCTACACCTTC. Residues: CSVVRPAGLGYTF. This rearrangement joins TRBV29-1 to TRBJ1-2, with TRBD1 as a possible D gene (5 bases). The length of the CDR3 is 13 residues. Deletions cut 4 bases from V and 7 bases from J, with 16 bases between. Germline CDR1 and CDR2: SQVTM and ANQGSEA.

The chain is built from TRBV24-1 and TRBJ2-2; TRBD1 agrees at 11 bases. The CDR3 loop spans 16 amino acids. Germline trimming cut 4 bases from V and 5 bases from J; bases unmatched to any gene: 5. The germline V gene has CDR1 KGHDR and CDR2 SFDVKD. For the CDR3, the DNA is TGTGCCACCAGTGACGGGGACAGGGGGAAAACCGGGGAGCTGTTTTTT. As protein: CATSDGDRGKTGELFF.

The V gene is TRBV30, the J gene TRBJ1-1; perhaps TRBD1 as D (5 bases). Germline V lookup: CDR1 GTSNPN, CDR2 SVGIG (reference sequence). The V and J ends lost 2 bases and 11 bases respectively, with 15 bases between them. The CDR3 totals 12 residues. For the CDR3, the DNA is TGTGCCTGGAGTCTCCTTCGGGCAGGGGCTTTCTTT. Protein: CAWSLLRAGAFF.

This clone was recorded only once. This chain connects TRBV18 to TRBJ1-1; D call uncertain. Trimming stripped 1 base from V and 3 bases from J, with 12 bases between. The germline gives CDR1 KGHSH, CDR2 LQKENI. This CDR3 has 15 residues. CDR3 DNA: TGTGCCAGCTCACCACGGCCCGGGAGGGACACTGAAGCTTTCTTT. It translates to CASSPRPGRDTEAFF.

CDR3 DNA: TGCAGCGGCGGAGGGGGCAGTGGCTATGGCTACACCTTC. It specifies CSGGGGSGYGYTF. The V call is TRBV29-1, the J call TRBJ1-2; 7 bases align to TRBD1. The length of the CDR3 is 13 residues. Germline CDR1 reads SQVTM; CDR2 reads ANQGSEA. The V gene end was trimmed by 7 bases and the J gene end by 4 bases; junction bases not matched to a gene: 9.

This chain joins TRBV7-8 and TRBJ1-2, with D unresolved. The CDR3 has 15 residues. Germline V gene data show CDR1 as SGHVS and CDR2 as FQNEAQ. V lost 5 bases to trimming and J lost 4 bases, with 17 bases between them. The CDR3 nucleotides are TGTGCCAGCAGCACTTTCAGAGCTCCCGGCTATGGCTACACCTTC. Translating it yields CASSTFRAPGYGYTF.

The gene calls are TRBV5-1 and TRBJ1-2; TRBD1 matches at 9 bases. The length of the CDR3 is 13 residues. CDR1 and CDR2 (germline): SGHRS, YFSETQ. The V and J ends lost 3 bases and 7 bases, in that order; junction bases with no gene match: 4. Here the CDR3 reads CASSWTGEGGYTF. In DNA form, the CDR3 reads TGCGCCAGCAGCTGGACAGGGGAGGGTGGCTACACCTTC.

V usage is TRBV30 and J usage is TRBJ2-7; the match to TRBD2 covers 9 bases. V lost 5 bases, J lost 7 bases, and 12 bases stayed unmatched. The CDR3 is 14 amino acids. Germline V gene lookup returns CDR1 GTSNPN and CDR2 SVGIG (reference sequence). CDR3 DNA sequence: TGTGCCTGGCTCCGAGCGGGAGGCGTTGGGGAGCAGTACTTC. Translation gives CAWLRAGGVGEQYF. Variable domain in full (rest from reference TRBV30 and TRBJ2-7): SQTIHQWPATLVQPVGSPLSLECTVEGTSNPNLYWYRQAAGRGLQLLFYSVGIGQISSEVPQNLSASRPQDRQFILSSKKLLLSDSGFYLCAWLRAGGVGEQYFGPGTRLTVT.

The chain couples TRBV6-2 or TRBV6-3 to TRBJ1-2; tentatively, D is TRBD1 (5 bases). This CDR3 has 16 amino acids. Germline V gene sequence: CDR1 MNHEY, CDR2 SVGEGT. Trimming shortened V by 5 bases and J by 4 bases, and 20 bases separated the two germline ends. CDR3 in amino acids: CASSPRAPGAVYGYTF. The DNA of the CDR3 is TGTGCCAGCAGTCCAAGGGCACCCGGGGCAGTCTATGGCTACACCTTC.

This clone has a handful of counts. The chain is built from TRBV19 and TRBJ1-2, with a weak D call TRBD1 (6 bases). CDR1 and CDR2 from the germline V gene are LNHDA and SQIVND (reference sequence). V gave up 5 bases and J gave up 4 bases, with 17 bases separating them. This CDR3 has 15 residues. The CDR3 DNA reads TGTGCCAGTAGTCCCAGAGGAGGGGGGGGCTATGGCTACACCTTC. It encodes CASSPRGGGGYGYTF. Based on the CDR3 plus reference TRBV19 and TRBJ1-2, the full variable domain is DGGITQSPKYLFRKEGQNVTLSCEQNLNHDAMYWYRQDPGQGLRLIYYSQIVNDFQKGDIAEGYSVSREKKESFPLTVTSAQKNPTAFYLCASSPRGGGGYGYTFGSGTRLTVV.